This T cell receptor beta chain was identified during a study of T cells in Graves' hyperthyroidism and ophthalmopathy. Points on this clonotype: This may be a read error: a much more frequent sequence differs by one nucleotide.

The CDR3 has 14 residues. RNA transcripts gave rise to amplified TCR beta CDR3 regions. The TCR CDR3 first-round RT-PCR relied on the HTBI primer set. TCRdb itself ran the multiplex PCR reads through MiXCR, one entry per CDR3 protein. The table lists roughly 660,000 distinct CDR3 sequences, approximately 15% of them singletons. The sample comprised blood. The TCR was taken from a man in his fifties or sixties with Graves' hyperthyroidism. The chain links TRBV12-3 or TRBV12-4 to TRBJ2-1; D is unresolved. The CDR3 DNA sequence: TGTACCACCCTTGGTGAAGGAGAAGTAGATGAGCAGTTCTTC. Translation: CTTLGEGEVDEQFF.